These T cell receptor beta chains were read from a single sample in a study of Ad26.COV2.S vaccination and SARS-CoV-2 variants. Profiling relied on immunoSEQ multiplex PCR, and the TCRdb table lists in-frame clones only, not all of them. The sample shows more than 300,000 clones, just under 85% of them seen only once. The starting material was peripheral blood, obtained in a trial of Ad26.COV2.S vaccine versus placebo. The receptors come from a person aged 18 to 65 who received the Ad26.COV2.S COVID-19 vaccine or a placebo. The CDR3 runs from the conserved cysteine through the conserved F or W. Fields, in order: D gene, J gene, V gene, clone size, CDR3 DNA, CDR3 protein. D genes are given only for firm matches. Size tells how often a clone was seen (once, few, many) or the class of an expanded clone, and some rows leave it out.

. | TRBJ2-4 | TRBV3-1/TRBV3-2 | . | TGTGCCAGCAGCCAAGAAATAGGTGGAACGGGTCCCCTTTTCAAAAACATTCAGTACTTC | CASSQEIGGTGPLFKNIQYF
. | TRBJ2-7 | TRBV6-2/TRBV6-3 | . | TGTGCCAGCAGTTCCAGACTGGGCTACGAGCAGTACTTC | CASSSRLGYEQYF
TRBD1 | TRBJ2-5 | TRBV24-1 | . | TGTGCCACCAGTGCGGTTACAGGGGAAGAGACCCAGTACTTC | CATSAVTGEETQYF
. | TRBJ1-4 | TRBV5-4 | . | TGTGCCAGCAGCTTGGACCCAACGCGGGGTGAAAAACTGTTTTTT | CASSLDPTRGEKLFF
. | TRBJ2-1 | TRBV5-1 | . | TGCGCCAGCAGCTTGAGGGGGGTCGGCTACAATGAGCAGTTCTTC | CASSLRGVGYNEQFF
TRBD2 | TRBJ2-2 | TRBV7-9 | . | TGTGCCAGCAGCCCAGGACTAGCGGCCAACACCGGGGAGCTGTTTTTT | CASSPGLAANTGELFF
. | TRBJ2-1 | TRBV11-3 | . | TGTGCCAGCAGCACCGGGACGGCCGGCAATGAGCAGTTCTTC | CASSTGTAGNEQFF
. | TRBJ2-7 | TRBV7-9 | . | TGTGCCAGCAGCAAAGGGGGGACCCACTACGAGCAGTACTTC | CASSKGGTHYEQYF
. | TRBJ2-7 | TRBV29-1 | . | TGCAGCGCAAGGGACGGTGGCGGGGAGCAGTACTTC | CSARDGGGEQYF
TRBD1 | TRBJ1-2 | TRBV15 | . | TGTGCCACCAGCAGAGATCGGTGGCAGGGGGAGGACTATGGCTACACCTTC | CATSRDRWQGEDYGYTF
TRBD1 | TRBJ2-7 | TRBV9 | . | TGTGCCAGCAGCGTTTCCCCGACAGGGCAAAAGCAGTACTTC | CASSVSPTGQKQYF
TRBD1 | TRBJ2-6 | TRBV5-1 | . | TGCGCCAGCAGCTTGGGACAGGGGTTCTCTGGGGCCAACGTCCTGACTTTC | CASSLGQGFSGANVLTF
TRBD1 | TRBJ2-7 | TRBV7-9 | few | TGTGCCAGCAGCTTAGAAGACAGGGACTCCTACGAGCAGTACTTC | CASSLEDRDSYEQYF
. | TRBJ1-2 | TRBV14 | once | TGTGCCAGCAGCCAAGCGCGGGTGTCGGGCTACACCTTC | CASSQARVSGYTF
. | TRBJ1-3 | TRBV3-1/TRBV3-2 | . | TGTGCCAGCAGCCAAGATTTAGGGCTCGGAAACACCATATATTTT | CASSQDLGLGNTIYF
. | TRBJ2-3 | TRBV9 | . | TGTGCCAGCAGCGTAGCCCCGGGCACAGATACGCAGTATTTT | CASSVAPGTDTQYF
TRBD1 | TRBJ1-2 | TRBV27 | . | TGTGCCAGCAGTCCAACTCCAACAGGGGGCTATGGCTACACCTTC | CASSPTPTGGYGYTF
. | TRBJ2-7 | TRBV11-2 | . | TGTGCCAGCAGCTTAGTCGCCCCCACCCAAGCTTACGAGCAGTACTTC | CASSLVAPTQAYEQYF
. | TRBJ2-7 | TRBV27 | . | TGTGCCAGCAGTTTAACCCGGGAGAGCCTATACGAGCAGTACTTC | CASSLTRESLYEQYF
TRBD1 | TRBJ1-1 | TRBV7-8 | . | TGTGCCAGCAGCCTACTTTTAGGGGGCGGTCTGAACACTGAAGCTTTCTTT | CASSLLLGGGLNTEAFF
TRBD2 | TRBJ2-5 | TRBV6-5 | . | TGTGCCAGCATCTCCCTAGCGGCCCAAGAGACCCAGTACTTC | CASISLAAQETQYF
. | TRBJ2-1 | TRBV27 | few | TGTGCCAGCAGTGTCCGCGGGGCTACCAATGAGCAGTTCTTC | CASSVRGATNEQFF
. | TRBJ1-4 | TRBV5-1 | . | TGCGCCAGCAGCTTGAATCAGCCCTCAGGAGGTGAAAAACTGTTTTTT | CASSLNQPSGGEKLFF
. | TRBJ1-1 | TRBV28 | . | TGTGCCAGCAGTCTAGGGGGGGGGACTGAAGCTTTCTTT | CASSLGGGTEAFF
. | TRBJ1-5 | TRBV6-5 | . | TGTGCCAGCAGTTCCACCGCCACTCAGCCCCAGCATTTT | CASSSTATQPQHF
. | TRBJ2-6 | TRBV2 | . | TGTGCCAGCAGTATTATCTCTGGGGCCAACGTCCTGACTTTC | CASSIISGANVLTF
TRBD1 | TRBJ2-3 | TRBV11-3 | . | TGTGCCAGCAGCTCCACAAGACAGGGCGCGCAGTATTTT | CASSSTRQGAQYF
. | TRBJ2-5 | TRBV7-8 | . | TGTGCCAGCAGCAGAAGAGAGACCCAGTACTTC | CASSRRETQYF
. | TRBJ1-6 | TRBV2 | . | TGTGCCAGCAGTGAAGCCCTGGGTAGGAATTCACCCCTCCACTTT | CASSEALGRNSPLHF
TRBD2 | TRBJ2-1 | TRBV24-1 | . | TGTGCCACCAGTAACCGCCCGGGACTAGCAGGGGAGGGTACGAATGAGCAGTTCTTC | CATSNRPGLAGEGTNEQFF
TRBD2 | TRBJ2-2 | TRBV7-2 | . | TGTGCCAGCAGCTCTAGCGGGGGGGCTCTCGCCGGGGAGCTGTTTTTT | CASSSSGGALAGELFF
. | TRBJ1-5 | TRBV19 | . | TGTGCCAGTAGTAGGGGGAGGGAGGCGGGCGATCAGCCCCAGCATTTT | CASSRGREAGDQPQHF
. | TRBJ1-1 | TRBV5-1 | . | TGCGCCAGCAGCTTCTCGGGACCGAACACTGAAGCTTTCTTT | CASSFSGPNTEAFF
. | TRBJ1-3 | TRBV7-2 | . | TGTGCCAGCAGTTTGGTACAGATGAGCTCTGGAAACACCATATATTTT | CASSLVQMSSGNTIYF
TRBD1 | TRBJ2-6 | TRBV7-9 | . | TGTGCCAGCAGCCCGACAGGGGTTGCTGGGGCCAACGTCCTGACTTTC | CASSPTGVAGANVLTF
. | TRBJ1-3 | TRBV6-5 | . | TGTGCCAGCCCAGGAAGGTCTGGAAACACCATATATTTT | CASPGRSGNTIYF
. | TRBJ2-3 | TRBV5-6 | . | TGTGCCAGCAGCTTAGGACAGACCATTAGCACAGATACGCAGTATTTT | CASSLGQTISTDTQYF
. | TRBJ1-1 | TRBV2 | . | TGTGCCAGCAGTGAAGAGGGCGGGACCTTCTTATATCTGAACACTGAAGCTTTCTTT | CASSEEGGTFLYLNTEAFF
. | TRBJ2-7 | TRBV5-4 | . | TGTGCCAGCAGTCGTGTGGGGCAGGTTAACTACGAGCAGTACTTC | CASSRVGQVNYEQYF
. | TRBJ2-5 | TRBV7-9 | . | TGTGCCAGCAGCTTGGGAATCCAAGAGACCCAGTACTTC | CASSLGIQETQYF
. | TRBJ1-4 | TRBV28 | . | TGTGCCAGTAACGAGGGGTCAACTAATGAAAAACTGTTTTTT | CASNEGSTNEKLFF
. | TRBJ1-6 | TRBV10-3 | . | TGTGCCATCAAACGAGCGGTCGAGGATTCACCCCTCCACTTT | CAIKRAVEDSPLHF
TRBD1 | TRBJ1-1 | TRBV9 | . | TGTGCCAGCAGCGTAGCGGCACAGGGGGGAAACACTGAAGCTTTCTTT | CASSVAAQGGNTEAFF
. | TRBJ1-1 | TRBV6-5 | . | TGTGCCAGCAGCACCGTCCGGCAGGGTCGGACTGAAGCTTTCTTT | CASSTVRQGRTEAFF